Listed below are T cell receptor beta chains from one sample, sequenced in a study of shared clonotypes between healthy human individuals. This table comes from immunoSEQ multiplex PCR, and its TCRdb copy is limited to in-frame clones, with some not included. This sample has some 470,000 clones, with about 79% found just once. Specimen: PBMCs. The receptors stem from a woman aged 40 to 50 in good health. Some clones in this sample may be carry-over from other donors' samples. The CDR3 runs from the conserved cysteine through the conserved F or W. A D gene is named only where the DNA matches it firmly. Only some rows state a clone size, as once, few, many or a class for expanded clones.

TRBJ1-1 | TRBV4-3 | many | NA | TGCGCCAGCAGCCGAACCTGGACCGGAGGTACTGAAGCTTTCTTT | CASSRTWTGGTEAFF
TRBJ1-1 | TRBV4-3 | NA | TRBD1 | TGCGCCAGCAGCCCGCAGCCCGCGACAGGGACTGAAGCTTTCTTT | CASSPQPATGTEAFF
TRBJ2-2 | TRBV7-3 | few | NA | TGTGCCAGCAGCTTAGGGACGGGGACCACCGGGGAGCTGTTTTTT | CASSLGTGTTGELFF
TRBJ2-1 | TRBV7-9 | NA | TRBD2 | TGTGCCAGCACCCCTTGGCTAGCGGGGCGCAATGAGCAGTTCTTC | CASTPWLAGRNEQFF
TRBJ2-2 | TRBV27 | NA | TRBD2 | TGTGCCAGCAGTTGGAGTAGCGGGAGGGGCACCGGGGAGCTGTTTTTT | CASSWSSGRGTGELFF
TRBJ2-2 | TRBV6-6 | NA | NA | TGTGCCAGCAGTTACAAGTACACCGGGGAGCTGTTTTTT | CASSYKYTGELFF
TRBJ2-2 | TRBV7-3 | NA | NA | TGTGCCAGCAGCGTAAGGGCTGCGAACACCGGGGAGCTGTTTTTT | CASSVRAANTGELFF
TRBJ2-4 | TRBV10-3 | NA | NA | TGTGCCATCAGTGAGTCCGGACAGACGCGGGGCATTCAGTACTTC | CAISESGQTRGIQYF
TRBJ1-1 | TRBV18 | many | TRBD1 | TGTGCCAGCTCGGCTAGGACAGGGCCGACTGAAGCTTTCTTT | CASSARTGPTEAFF
TRBJ2-3 | TRBV30 | NA | NA | TGTGCCTGTGGTAGGGGGTCCCAGGGGTGTTTT | CACGRGSQGCF
TRBJ2-4 | TRBV5-4 | NA | TRBD2 | TGTGCCAGCAGCCCGGGAGGGGTAGCCAAAAACATTCAGTACTTC | CASSPGGVAKNIQYF
TRBJ2-1 | TRBV4-2 | NA | TRBD2 | TGTGCCAGCAGCCCCGAAGGGGGCGGGAGGGCCCATGAGCAGTTCTTC | CASSPEGGGRAHEQFF
TRBJ1-2 | TRBV5-4 | NA | TRBD1 | TGTGCCAGCAGCAAGGGACAGGGGAACTATGGCTACACCTTC | CASSKGQGNYGYTF
TRBJ1-1 | TRBV5-1 | NA | NA | TGCGCCAGCAGCGAGGGAATCGAGACTGAAGCTTTCTTT | CASSEGIETEAFF
TRBJ2-7 | TRBV27 | NA | NA | TGTGCCAGCAGTCCCGGGGCTAGTTCTTACGAGCAGTACTTC | CASSPGASSYEQYF
TRBJ2-7 | TRBV4-2 | NA | TRBD1 | TGTGCCAGCAGCCAATTTACTCCCCAACCGGGACAGGGTTCCTACGAGCAGTACTTC | CASSQFTPQPGQGSYEQYF
TRBJ2-2 | TRBV7-9 | NA | NA | TGTGCCAGCAGCTTAGGGTCTGTAAAGGACGGGGAGCTGTTTTTT | CASSLGSVKDGELFF
TRBJ1-4 | TRBV6-5 | NA | NA | TGTGCCAGCAGTTACTCGAAGAAACGTGAAAAACTGTTTTTT | CASSYSKKREKLFF
TRBJ2-7 | TRBV4-1 | NA | TRBD2 | TGCGCCAGCAGCCAAGGCGCGGCGGGAGCCTACGAGCAGTACTTC | CASSQGAAGAYEQYF
TRBJ2-2 | TRBV18 | NA | TRBD2 | TGTGCCAGCTCACCCCCGGAAGCGGGAGTCTCGTCCGGGGAGCTGTTTTTT | CASSPPEAGVSSGELFF
TRBJ2-5 | TRBV7-8 | few | NA | TGTGCCAGCAGCTTAGTCAGGTCCTCACAGGCTAGACAAGAGACCCAGTACTTC | CASSLVRSSQARQETQYF
TRBJ2-7 | TRBV19 | NA | TRBD2 | TGTGCCAGTAGTGGGGCGACTAGCGGGATGGCCGAGCAGTACTTC | CASSGATSGMAEQYF
TRBJ2-5 | TRBV6-5 | NA | NA | TGTGCCAGCAGTTACTCTGGTACGGCACAAGAGACCCAGTACTTC | CASSYSGTAQETQYF
TRBJ2-1 | TRBV6-1 | NA | TRBD2 | TGTGCCAGCAGTGAAGGCACTAGCGGGTACAGGGAGCAGTTCTTC | CASSEGTSGYREQFF
TRBJ2-3 | TRBV27 | few | TRBD1 | TGTGCCAGCAGCCCTAGGGGGACAGTGGTGCAAGATACGCAGTATTTT | CASSPRGTVVQDTQYF
TRBJ2-2 | TRBV5-1 | once | TRBD1 | TGCGCCAGCAGCTTGGATGTCTGGACAGGGTCCGGGGAGCTGTTTTTT | CASSLDVWTGSGELFF
TRBJ2-3 | TRBV10-2 | NA | TRBD2 | TGCGCCAGCTGCGGGACTAGCGAGCGCACAGATACGCAGTATTTT | CASCGTSERTDTQYF
TRBJ2-1 | TRBV29-1 | NA | NA | TGCAGCGTTGGGCAGGGAATGCGACGTGAGCAGTTCTTC | CSVGQGMRREQFF
TRBJ1-5 | TRBV2 | NA | NA | TGTGCCAGCAGTAGGGCAGGGATGAGTGATAAGCCCCAGCATTTT | CASSRAGMSDKPQHF
TRBJ2-1 | TRBV7-3 | NA | NA | TGTGCCAGCAGCCCGCCGGGGAATGCCGGTGAGCAGTTCTTC | CASSPPGNAGEQFF
TRBJ2-5 | TRBV28 | once | NA | TGTGCCAGCAGTTTAAGGCGAGAGACCCAGTACTTC | CASSLRRETQYF
TRBJ2-7 | TRBV7-6 | NA | NA | TGTGCCAGCAGCCATTACACCTACGAGCAGTACTTC | CASSHYTYEQYF
TRBJ1-2 | TRBV9 | NA | NA | TGTGCCAGCAGCGTTTGGGACGGCCCCCGCTATGGCTACACCTTC | CASSVWDGPRYGYTF
TRBJ1-5 | TRBV28 | few | NA | TGTGCCAGCAGCCGACCCCCAGGTAACAATCAGCCCCAGCATTTT | CASSRPPGNNQPQHF
TRBJ2-3 | TRBV5-1 | NA | NA | TGCGCCAGCAGCTTGCCCAGCACAGATACGCAGTATTTT | CASSLPSTDTQYF
TRBJ1-5 | TRBV7-4 | few | TRBD1 | TGTGCCAGCAGCCTCCAACCCCAGGGGGCTTATAGCAATCAGCCCCAGCATTTT | CASSLQPQGAYSNQPQHF
TRBJ2-5 | TRBV28 | NA | TRBD2 | TGTGCCAGCACCGGGGGGGGGCGTCCGGAGACCCAGTACTTC | CASTGGGRPETQYF